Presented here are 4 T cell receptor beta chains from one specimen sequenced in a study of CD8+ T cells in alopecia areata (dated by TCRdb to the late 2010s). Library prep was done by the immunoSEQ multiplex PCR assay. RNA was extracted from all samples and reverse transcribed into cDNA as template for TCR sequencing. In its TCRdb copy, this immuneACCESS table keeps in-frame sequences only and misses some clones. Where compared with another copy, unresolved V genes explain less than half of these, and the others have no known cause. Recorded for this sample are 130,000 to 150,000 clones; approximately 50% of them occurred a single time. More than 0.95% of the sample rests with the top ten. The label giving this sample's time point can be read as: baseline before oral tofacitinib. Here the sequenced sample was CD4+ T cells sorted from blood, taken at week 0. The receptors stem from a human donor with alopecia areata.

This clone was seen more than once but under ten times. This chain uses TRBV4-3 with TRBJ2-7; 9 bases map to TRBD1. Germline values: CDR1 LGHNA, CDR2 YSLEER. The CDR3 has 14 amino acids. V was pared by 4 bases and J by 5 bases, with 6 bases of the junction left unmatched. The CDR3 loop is CASSRDRAAHEQYF. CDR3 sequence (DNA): TGCGCCAGCAGCCGGGACAGGGCGGCCCACGAGCAGTACTTC.

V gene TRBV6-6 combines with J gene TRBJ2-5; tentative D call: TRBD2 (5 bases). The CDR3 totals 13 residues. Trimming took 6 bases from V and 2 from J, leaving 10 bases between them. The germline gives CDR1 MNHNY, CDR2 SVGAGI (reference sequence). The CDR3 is CASRREWQETQYF. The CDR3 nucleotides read TGTGCCAGCAGGAGGGAGTGGCAAGAGACCCAGTACTTC.

This CDR3 is CASSLGRAGNEQYF. CDR3 DNA: TGTGCCAGCAGCCTAGGGAGGGCCGGAAACGAGCAGTACTTC. V is TRBV7-3 and J is TRBJ2-7; 7 nucleotides match TRBD2. Germline V CDR1 and CDR2: SGHTA, FQGTGA. The CDR3 covers 14 residues. Trimming cost V 5 bases and J 5 bases; bases outside gene matches: 9.

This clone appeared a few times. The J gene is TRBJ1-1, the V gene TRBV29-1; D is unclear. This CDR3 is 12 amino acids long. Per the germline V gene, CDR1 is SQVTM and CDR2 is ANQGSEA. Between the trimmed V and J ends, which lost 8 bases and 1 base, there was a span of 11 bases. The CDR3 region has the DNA TGCAGCATCAGTCGGGGGAACACTGAAGCTTTCTTT. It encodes CSISRGNTEAFF.